This passage covers 9 T cell receptor beta chains from one sample sequenced in a study of cytomegalovirus exposure and HLA in healthy donors. 13 Jbeta primers and 60 Vbeta primers were used for the PCR. Clones were read by immunoSEQ multiplex PCR, and TCRdb kept only the in-frame ones, dropping some. The sample totals around 110,000 clones. The sample comprised PBMCs. The receptors here all came from a middle-aged man in good health and CMV-seropositive.

The V and J genes are TRBV19 and TRBJ2-2, with TRBD2 matching over 7 bases. Germline values: CDR1 LNHDA, CDR2 SQIVND (reference sequence). Trimming cost V 1 base and J 4 bases; bases outside gene matches: 3. The CDR3 covers 15 residues. The CDR3 loop reads CASSIAGGVTGELFF. DNA for the CDR3: TGTGCCAGTAGTATAGCGGGAGGAGTCACCGGGGAGCTGTTTTTT.

The chain uses TRBV18 and TRBJ1-1, with TRBD1 as a possible D gene (6 bases). The V end lost 4 bases, the J end lost 3 bases, and 12 bases lay between the germline ends. CDR1 is KGHSH, CDR2 LQKENI, per germline. CDR3 length: 14 amino acids. CDR3: CASSRDNSDTEAFF. DNA for the CDR3: TGTGCCAGCTCACGGGACAACTCTGACACTGAAGCTTTCTTT.

The rearrangement joins TRBV5-1 to TRBJ2-7, with TRBD1 matching over 8 bases. The germline gives CDR1 SGHRS, CDR2 YFSETQ. V lost 5 bases, J lost 1 base, and 5 bases stayed unmatched. This CDR3 comprises 14 residues. CDR3 in amino acids: CASSSGQASYEQYF. The CDR3 DNA sequence: TGCGCCAGCAGTTCGGGACAGGCTTCCTACGAGCAGTACTTC. The full variable domain, its missing parts supplied by reference TRBV5-1 and TRBJ2-7, is KAGVTQTPRYLIKTRGQQVTLSCSPISGHRSVSWYQQTPGQGLQFLFEYFSETQRNKGNFPGRFSGRQFSNSRSEMNVSTLELGDSALYLCASSSGQASYEQYFGPGTRLTVT.

The chain is built from TRBV2 and TRBJ1-5; D gene ambiguous. Germline V CDR1 and CDR2: SNHLY, FYNNEI. Trimming removed 3 bases from V and 2 bases from J, with 8 bases in between. This CDR3 is 14 amino acids long. The CDR3 DNA reads TGTGCCAGCAGTGAGAGGAGTGGCAATCAGCCCCAGCATTTT. It encodes CASSERSGNQPQHF.

CDR3 sequence reads: CASSQDQVVTDTQYF. DNA of the CDR3: TGTGCCAGCAGCCAAGATCAGGTGGTAACAGATACGCAGTATTTT. The chain couples TRBV14 to TRBJ2-3; no reliable D call. V shed 0 bases and J shed 3 bases, with 10 bases lying between them. Germline V lookup: CDR1 SGHDN, CDR2 FVKESK. This CDR3 contains 15 residues.

The J gene is TRBJ2-5, the V gene TRBV5-1; D is unresolved. The V end lost 0 bases, the J end lost 5 bases, and 11 bases lay between the germline ends. CDR1 and CDR2 (germline): SGHRS, YFSETQ. The CDR3 is made up of 14 amino acids. The CDR3 nucleotides read TGCGCCAGCAGCTTGGTCGTTTCTCAGGAGACCCAGTACTTC. Its protein product is CASSLVVSQETQYF.

The J gene is TRBJ2-6, the V gene TRBV6-1; D might be TRBD1 (6 bases). The length of the CDR3 is 17 residues. The V end was cut by 2 bases, the J end by 2 bases, with 13 bases between. Germline loops: CDR1 MNHNS, CDR2 SASEGT. The DNA for the CDR3 is TGTGCCAGCAGTGAATGGTTTTGGGGGCCTGGGGCCAACGTCCTGACTTTC. This translates into CASSEWFWGPGANVLTF.

The chain combines TRBV6-6 with TRBJ2-7; 8 nucleotides match TRBD1. Unmatched junction bases numbered 5, after V lost 5 bases and J lost 5 bases. The CDR3 runs 13 residues. Germline loops: CDR1 MNHNY, CDR2 SVGAGI (reference sequence). The CDR3 loop reads CASSPDRVNEQYF. The CDR3 DNA sequence: TGTGCCAGCAGTCCGGACAGGGTAAACGAGCAGTACTTC.

Of note for this clone: A read error may account for a junction end that differs from germline. The V gene is TRBV5-1, the J gene TRBJ2-7, with TRBD2 matching over 12 bases. The CDR3 contains 17 residues. CDR1 and CDR2 from the germline V gene are SGHRS and YFSETQ. The DNA of the CDR3 is TGCACCAGCAGCTTGGGTCTCGGGACTAGCGGGTTCTACGAGCAGTACTTC. It is translated as CTSSLGLGTSGFYEQYF.